The T cell receptor (beta chain) under discussion was sequenced for a study of beta chain features in type 1 diabetes. Since all of the isolated RNA was reverse transcribed, expressed TCRB transcripts were what got sequenced. A few million reads, on average, came from each naive, central memory and regulatory T cell sample. The data were produced by immunoSEQ multiplex PCR, yet TCRdb's version contains in-frame clones alone and is incomplete. The table has some 160,000 clones, about 8.3% seen once. This CDR3 has 18 residues. The V and J ends lost 4 bases and 8 bases, in that order; junction bases with no gene match: 21. Germline assignment: CDR1 SGHRS and CDR2 YFSETQ. Concerning this clone: Its antigen is unidentified.

Study-level findings and limits: Significant though moderate, a shortening of TCRB CDR3s appeared in all four CD4+ subsets of Type 1 diabetes patients. Patients with type 1 diabetes carried fewer insertions and had more deletions at their VDJ junctions. Relative to healthy donors, patients appeared to have naive, central memory and Treg TCRB repertoires that were more similar. Patients and controls would share equally any PCR tilt toward shorter templates.

V is TRBV5-1 and J is TRBJ2-1; 7 positions match TRBD2. The sample consisted of central memory CD4+ T cells from blood. This sequence originates from a woman between 18 and 29 years old with type 1 diabetes. This CDR3 reads CASSPTRILAIGGYEQFF. The CDR3 DNA follows: TGCGCCAGCAGCCCTACGCGCATACTAGCGATCGGAGGTTATGAGCAGTTCTTC.